Listed below are T cell receptor beta chains from one sample, sequenced in a study of blood T cell repertoires in COVID-19. Generated by immunoSEQ multiplex PCR, the TCRdb table keeps only in-frame clones and is missing some. The profile covers about 260,000 clones, with around nine tenths appearing a single time and about a tenth taken by the ten largest. Source material: peripheral blood. The receptors were gathered from a woman aged 70-85 years with COVID-19, enrolled during active disease. CDR3s include the opening cysteine and the closing phenylalanine or tryptophan. The D gene is left open where the match is weak. A clone size is listed for some rows: how often the clone was seen (once, few, many), or a class if it is expanded.

d_gene,v_gene,abundance,j_gene,CDR3aa,CDR3nt
.,TRBV27,once,TRBJ1-1,CASSSHTGNGNTEAFF,TGTGCCAGCAGCTCTCATACAGGGAACGGGAACACTGAAGCTTTCTTT
TRBD1,TRBV19,.,TRBJ1-2,CASRTGTGDGYTF,TGTGCCAGTAGAACCGGGACAGGGGATGGCTACACCTTC
TRBD2,TRBV5-4,.,TRBJ2-1,CASSPPRTLSGIEFF,TGTGCCAGCAGCCCCCCCAGAACCTTAAGCGGGATTGAGTTCTTC
TRBD2,TRBV10-3,.,TRBJ2-5,CAISRLAGVYQETQYF,TGTGCCATCAGCCGTTTAGCGGGGGTCTACCAAGAGACCCAGTACTTC
.,TRBV2,.,TRBJ1-4,CASKEDRPLFF,TGTGCCAGCAAGGAGGACAGACCACTGTTTTTT
.,TRBV7-9,.,TRBJ2-1,CASSSTSGEQFF,TGTGCCAGCAGCTCCACTAGTGGTGAGCAGTTCTTC
.,TRBV7-2,.,TRBJ2-7,CASSLRGNSYEQYF,TGTGCCAGCAGCTTAAGAGGGAATTCCTACGAGCAGTACTTC
.,TRBV15,once,TRBJ2-5,CATSKRVQETQYF,TGTGCCACCAGCAAGCGGGTCCAAGAGACCCAGTACTTC
.,TRBV10-3,.,TRBJ1-1,CAISEMGGTEAFF,TGTGCCATCAGTGAGATGGGGGGGACTGAAGCTTTCTTT
TRBD1,TRBV28,.,TRBJ1-5,CASSSRTGGLIQPQHF,TGTGCCAGCAGTTCCCGGACAGGGGGCTTAATTCAGCCCCAGCATTTT
TRBD1,TRBV10-3,.,TRBJ2-5,CAISVDRGSETQYF,TGTGCCATCAGTGTCGACAGGGGATCGGAGACCCAGTACTTC
TRBD2,TRBV5-4,.,TRBJ2-2,CASSLGLAANTGELFF,TGTGCCAGCAGCCTGGGACTAGCGGCGAACACCGGGGAGCTGTTTTTT
TRBD2,TRBV5-1,.,TRBJ2-7,CASSWKTSGGGSYEQYF,TGCGCCAGCAGCTGGAAGACTAGCGGGGGAGGCTCCTACGAGCAGTACTTC
TRBD2,TRBV6-6,.,TRBJ2-7,CASSYPGTSGTYEQYF,TGTGCCAGCAGTTACCCCGGGACTAGCGGAACCTACGAGCAGTACTTC
TRBD1,TRBV5-1,.,TRBJ1-4,CASRLGQGNEKLFF,TGCGCCAGCAGGCTGGGACAGGGTAATGAAAAACTGTTTTTT
TRBD2,TRBV7-3,.,TRBJ2-1,CASSFGTSANNEQFF,TGTGCCAGCAGCTTCGGGACTAGCGCGAACAATGAGCAGTTCTTC
.,TRBV7-3,.,TRBJ2-1,CASSSSKGGIIGSIADEQFF,TGTGCCAGCAGCTCGTCTAAGGGAGGAATTATAGGATCAATCGCCGATGAGCAGTTCTTC
.,TRBV19,.,TRBJ1-1,CASSTWGEGATEAFF,TGTGCCAGTAGTACCTGGGGGGAGGGTGCCACTGAAGCTTTCTTT
.,TRBV9,.,TRBJ2-7,CASSVDAGNHEQYF,TGTGCCAGCAGCGTAGACGCAGGGAACCACGAGCAGTACTTC
TRBD2,TRBV6-5,.,TRBJ2-1,CASSYSLAGVGNEQFF,TGTGCCAGCAGTTACTCGCTAGCGGGAGTTGGCAATGAGCAGTTCTTC